Detailed here is one TCR beta chain. Its recognized antigen is unknown. No much larger clone exists at a distance of one base, and base qualities are not known. This same CDR3 is encoded by further DNA sequences in the sample. Using the deep immunoSEQ assay, TCR CDR3 regions were amplified from genomic DNA by multiplex PCR. Extracted genomic DNA from each cell subset was spread evenly across all wells of several immunoSEQ 96-well plates, with each plate serving as a replicate. For sorted subsets, approximately 210 ng of genomic DNA, equivalent to 25,000 to 30,000 T cell genomes, went into each replicate PCR. Purified libraries were measured with a Qubit 3.0 fluorometer, size-checked on a Bioanalyzer 2100, and measured again with the KAPA Library Quantification kit. Every immunoSEQ 96-well plate was sequenced on a dedicated single-read 150-cycle Illumina NextSeq 550 flow cell. The original methods were these. Because the immunoSEQ output held only junctional sequences and lacked quality scores, the filtering could not match the filtering applied to full-length reads. To assign V/J genes and CDR3, sequences were annotated against IMGT germline references using PyIR, a Python wrapper for IgBLAST v1.9. Any read was removed if the V/J assignment was weak (E-value above 1e-6), the CDR3 was missing, or the read contained stop codons, out-of-frame junctions, or ambiguous translated residues. V3J clonotypes were defined by identical inferred V gene, J gene, and CDR3 amino acid sequence. Percentage overlap between repertoires was computed as shared unique clonotypes divided by the size of the smaller repertoire. Repertoire richness was assessed with RTK rarefaction, the Chao1 estimator, and Recon v2.1 estimates of unobserved clonotypes. For all TCRbeta clonotypes obtained by the gDNA method from a few donors, generation probabilities were computed with OLGA. TCRdb obtained this table from immuneACCESS and retained in-frame rearrangements with V and J assigned. These tables miss some clones; where compared with another copy, unresolved V genes account for less than half of the shortfall, and the remainder is unexplained. V and J calls and clone size are copied from that table; D and trimming were computed from the DNA. Counted in this sample were millions of clones; 90% to 95% of them appeared once. The top ten hold 0.1% to 0.15% of the sample.

V was cut back by 5 bases and J by 3 bases, leaving a gap of 10 bases between them. According to the germline V gene (reference sequence), CDR1 reads LNHDA and CDR2 reads SQIVND. The cysteine opens and the phenylalanine closes a CDR3 of 13 amino acids. Of all the DNA, just the CDR3 is kept, 39 bases in frame from base 1. This specimen comes from a study of shared clonotypes between healthy human individuals (dated by TCRdb to the early 2020s). With respect to the entire study: A couple of women and a few men aged 18 to 49 years were included in the cohort. For each donor, CD4 naive and CD4 memory were each run on three plates, CD8 naive on two plates, and CD8 memory on one plate. To estimate repertoire size and how much clonotypes are shared between individuals, the study performed deep sequencing of blood TCR repertoires from a handful of healthy adults. To increase sequencing depth and limit assay-specific biases, TCR repertoire library preparation and sequencing were carried out by different laboratories using diverse techniques. Between about 0.8 and 9 billion PBMCs per donor were obtained by leukapheresis.

The full study reports these points: Rarefaction of sorted-subset datasets indicated incomplete sequencing despite the large sequencing depth. Larger estimated clonotype richness was generally found for naive subsets than for memory subsets. Compared with non-shared clonotypes, clonotypes shared by all four sorted-subset donors had higher generation probabilities. Approximately 4.8% of naive CD4, 3.5% of naive CD8, 2.3% of memory CD4, and approximately 0.4% of memory CD8 clonotypes were shared across several donors. The genetic and exposure-history diversity represented was limited by the small number of donors. Based on pairwise subsampling, the degree of clonotype sharing among donors was expected to be affected by sequencing depth. Sampling was restricted to blood, and TCR repertoires in tissues likely differ from the TCR repertoires found in blood.

Healthy HIV-negative adults with no recently reported acute infections or vaccinations were included as donors. Only Caucasian adults living in Nashville, Tennessee, USA were represented among the donors. CD4+ T cells were enriched by magnetic negative selection; naive cells were then positively selected on CD45RA, and the negative fraction formed the memory subset. After blood collection by leukapheresis, PBMCs were isolated using Ficoll-Histopaque density gradient centrifugation and then cryopreserved in the vapor phase of liquid nitrogen. Purity and quantity of every magnetically sorted T cell population were checked by analytical flow cytometry. From each sorted fraction, genomic DNA was isolated and quantified by UV absorbance on a Nanodrop 2000c.

The sequence joins TRBV19 to TRBJ2-5, with the D segment possibly TRBD1 or TRBD2, each aligning over 5 bases. The sequence was collected from a young man in good health. Sequencing input: naive CD4+ T cells sorted from blood. The intended sense of this specimen's cell subset or site label: CD45RA+ positively selected. The bases read TGTGCCAGTAGTGGGGGATACAAAGAGACCCAGTACTTC. It codes for CASSGGYKETQYF.